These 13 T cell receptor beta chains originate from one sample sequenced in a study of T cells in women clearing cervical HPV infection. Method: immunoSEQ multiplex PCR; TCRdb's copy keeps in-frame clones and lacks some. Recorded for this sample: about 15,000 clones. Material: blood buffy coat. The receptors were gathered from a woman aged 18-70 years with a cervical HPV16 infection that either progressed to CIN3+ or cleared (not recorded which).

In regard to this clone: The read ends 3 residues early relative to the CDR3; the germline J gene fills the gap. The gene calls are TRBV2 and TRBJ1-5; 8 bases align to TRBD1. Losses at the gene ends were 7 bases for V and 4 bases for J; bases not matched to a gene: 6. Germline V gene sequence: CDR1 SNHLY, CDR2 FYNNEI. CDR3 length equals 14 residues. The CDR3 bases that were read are TGTGCCAGCATGGACAGGGAAATGAATCAGCCC. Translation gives CASMDREMNQP. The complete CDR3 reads CASMDREMNQPQHF.

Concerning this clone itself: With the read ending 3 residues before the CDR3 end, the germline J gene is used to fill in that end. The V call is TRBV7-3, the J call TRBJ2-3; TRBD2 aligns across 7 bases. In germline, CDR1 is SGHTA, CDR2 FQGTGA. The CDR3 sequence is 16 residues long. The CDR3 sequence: CASRLIGRESQETQYF. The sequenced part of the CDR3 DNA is TGTGCCAGCCGTTTGATTGGGCGGGAGTCCCAAGAGACG. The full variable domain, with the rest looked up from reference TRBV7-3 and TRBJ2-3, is GAGVSQTPSNKVTEKGKYVELRCDPISGHTALYWYRQSLGQGPEFLIYFQGTGAADDSGLPNDRFFAVRPEGSVSTLKIQRTERGDSAVYLCASRLIGRESQETQYFGPGTRLTVL.

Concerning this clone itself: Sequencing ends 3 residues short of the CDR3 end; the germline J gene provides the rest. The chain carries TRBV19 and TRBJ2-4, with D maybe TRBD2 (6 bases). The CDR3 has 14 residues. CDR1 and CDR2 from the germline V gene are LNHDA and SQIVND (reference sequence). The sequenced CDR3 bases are TGTGCCAAAAGCGGGCAGCACCGATACTATGGT. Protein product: CAKSGQHRYYG. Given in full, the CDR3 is CAKSGQHRYYGQYF. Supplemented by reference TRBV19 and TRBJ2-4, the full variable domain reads DGGITQSPKYLFRKEGQNVTLSCEQNLNHDAMYWYRQDPGQGLRLIYYSQIVNDFQKGDIAEGYSVSREKKESFPLTVTSAQKNPTAFYLCAKSGQHRYYGQYFGAGTRLSVL.

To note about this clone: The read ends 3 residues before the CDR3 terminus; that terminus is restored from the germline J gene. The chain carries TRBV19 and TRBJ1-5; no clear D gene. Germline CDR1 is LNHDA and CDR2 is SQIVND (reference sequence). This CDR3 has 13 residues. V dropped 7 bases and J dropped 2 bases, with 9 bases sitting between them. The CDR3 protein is CASKWQGNQPQHF. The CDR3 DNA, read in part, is TGTGCCAGTAAGTGGCAGGGCAATCAGCCC.

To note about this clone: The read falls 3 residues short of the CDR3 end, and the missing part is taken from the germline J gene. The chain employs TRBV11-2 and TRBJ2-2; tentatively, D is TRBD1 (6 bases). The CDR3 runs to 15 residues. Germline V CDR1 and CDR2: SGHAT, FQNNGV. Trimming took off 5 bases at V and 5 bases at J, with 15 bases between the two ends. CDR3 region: CASSLRGGRTGELFF. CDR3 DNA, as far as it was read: TGTGCCAGCAGCCTAAGAGGGGGAAGGACCGGGGAG.

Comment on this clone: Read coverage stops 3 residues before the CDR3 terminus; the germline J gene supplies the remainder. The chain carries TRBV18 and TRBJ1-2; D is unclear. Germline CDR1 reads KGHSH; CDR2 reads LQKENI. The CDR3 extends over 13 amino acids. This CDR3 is CASSPPSTDTYTF. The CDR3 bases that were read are TGTGCCAGCTCACCACCGAGCACAGATACC.

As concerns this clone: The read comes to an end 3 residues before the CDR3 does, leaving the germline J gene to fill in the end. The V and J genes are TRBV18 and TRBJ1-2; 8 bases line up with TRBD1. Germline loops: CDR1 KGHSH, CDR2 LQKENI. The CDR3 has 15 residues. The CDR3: CASSPGTGGSYDYTF. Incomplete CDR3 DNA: TGTGCCAGCTCACCCGGGACAGGCGGCTCCTACGAC.

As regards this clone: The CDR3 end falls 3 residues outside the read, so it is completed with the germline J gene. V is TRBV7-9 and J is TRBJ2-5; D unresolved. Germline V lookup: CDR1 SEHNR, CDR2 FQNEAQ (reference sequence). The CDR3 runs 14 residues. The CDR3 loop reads CASSIGRVADTQYF. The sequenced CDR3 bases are TGTGCCAGCAGCATTGGTAGGGTCGCAGATACC.

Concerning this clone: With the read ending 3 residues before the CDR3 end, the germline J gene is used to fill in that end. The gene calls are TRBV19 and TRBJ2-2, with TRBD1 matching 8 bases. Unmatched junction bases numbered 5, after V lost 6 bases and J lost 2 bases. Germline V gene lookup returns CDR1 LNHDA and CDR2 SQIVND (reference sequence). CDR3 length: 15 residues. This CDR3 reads CASRRTGTNTGELFF. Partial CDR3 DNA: TGTGCCAGTAGAAGGACAGGGACTAACACCGGGGAG.

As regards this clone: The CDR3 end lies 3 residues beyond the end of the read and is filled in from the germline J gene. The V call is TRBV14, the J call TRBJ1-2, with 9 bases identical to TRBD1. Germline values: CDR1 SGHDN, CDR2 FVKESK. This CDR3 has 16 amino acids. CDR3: CASSRTAGTGKNIYTF. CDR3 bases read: TGTGCCAGCAGCCGAACCGCCGGGACAGGGAAAAACATC.

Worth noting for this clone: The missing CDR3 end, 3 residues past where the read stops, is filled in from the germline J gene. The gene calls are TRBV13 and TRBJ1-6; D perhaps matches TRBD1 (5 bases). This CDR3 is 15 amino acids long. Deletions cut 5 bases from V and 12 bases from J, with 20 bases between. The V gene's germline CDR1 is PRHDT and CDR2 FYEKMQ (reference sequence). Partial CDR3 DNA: TGTGCCAGCAGCAGCCGGGGGGGAGTAAATCAACCC. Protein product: CASSSRGGVNQP. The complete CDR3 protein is CASSSRGGVNQPLHF. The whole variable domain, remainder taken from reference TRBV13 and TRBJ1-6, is AAGVIQSPRHLIKEKRETATLKCYPIPRHDTVYWYQQGPGQDPQFLISFYEKMQSDKGSIPDRFSAQQFSDYHSELNMSSLELGDSALYFCASSSRGGVNQPLHFGNGTRLTVT.

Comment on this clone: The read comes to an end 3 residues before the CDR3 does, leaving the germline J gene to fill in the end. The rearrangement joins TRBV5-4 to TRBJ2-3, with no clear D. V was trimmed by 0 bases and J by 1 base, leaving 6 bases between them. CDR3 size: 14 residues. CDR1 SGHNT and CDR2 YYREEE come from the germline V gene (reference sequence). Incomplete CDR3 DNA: TGTGCCAGCAGCTTGGGTCTCCGCACAGATACG. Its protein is CASSLGLRTDT. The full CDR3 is CASSLGLRTDTQYF.

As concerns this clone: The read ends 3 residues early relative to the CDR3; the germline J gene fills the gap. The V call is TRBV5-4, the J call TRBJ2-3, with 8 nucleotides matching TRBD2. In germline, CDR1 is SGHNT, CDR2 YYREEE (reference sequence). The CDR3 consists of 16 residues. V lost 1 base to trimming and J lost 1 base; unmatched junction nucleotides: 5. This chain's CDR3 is CASSLIRGGRTDTQYF. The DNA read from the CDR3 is TGTGCCAGCAGCTTGATTCGGGGGGGTCGCACAGATACG.